Listed here are 18 T cell receptor beta chains from one sample, sequenced in a study of T cell clusters in autoimmune cytopenias. TRB was amplified by touch-down multiplex PCR, primer pools A and B combined. TCRdb reprocessed the multiplex PCR reads; each CDR3 protein has one entry and no DNA is given. The sample's table shows thousands of distinct CDR3 sequences. Each sample's input was roughly 250 ng genomic DNA, approximately 37,500 genome equivalents. The sample consisted of peripheral blood. The origin of the receptors is a human donor with an autoimmune cytopenia or autoimmune hepatitis (not recorded which).

Measured by frequency, this clonotype is medium-sized. The J gene is TRBJ2-7, the V gene TRBV6-5; there is no DNA to check the TCRdb D call of TRBD2. Germline CDR1 MNHEY, CDR2 SVGAGI. The CDR3 loop spans 15 amino acids. CDR3 residues: CASSRRPGLHYEQYF.

By frequency, this clonotype is medium-sized. The chain joins TRBV30 to TRBJ2-1; the TCRdb call, TRBD1, lacks DNA for checking. The germline V gene has CDR1 GTSNPN and CDR2 SVGIG (reference sequence). The CDR3 is 14 residues long. The chain's CDR3 is CAWTPWRSYNEQFF.

Frequency places this clonotype as medium-sized. The V and J genes are TRBV6-6 and TRBJ1-2. Per germline, CDR1 MNHNY and CDR2 SVGAGI (reference sequence). There are 12 residues in the CDR3. CDR3 region: CASSLEERGYTF.

This clonotype is medium-sized by frequency. The rearrangement joins TRBV6-5 to TRBJ1-1. This CDR3 spans 12 amino acids. The germline CDR1 and CDR2 sequences are MNHEY and SVGAGI. CDR3 region: CARKLRNTEAFF.

This clonotype is deemed medium-sized by its frequency. The chain uses TRBV12-3 or TRBV12-4 and TRBJ2-1; the TCRdb D gene call, TRBD2, has no DNA to confirm it. The CDR3 totals 16 residues. This chain's CDR3 is CASSPHRSGGHNEQFF.

This chain links TRBV27 with TRBJ2-2; TCRdb's assignment of TRBD1 cannot be checked, as there is no DNA. Germline values: CDR1 MNHEY, CDR2 SMNVEV (reference sequence). The CDR3 is 15 amino acids. CDR3 residues: CASSTGTGGGGELFF.

This clonotype registers medium-sized by frequency. The chain carries TRBV27 and TRBJ2-5. Germline-derived CDR1 and CDR2 are MNHEY and SMNVEV (reference sequence). The CDR3 has 13 amino acids. CDR3 sequence: CASSGLNKRTQYF.

This clonotype is called medium-sized based on its frequency. The rearrangement links TRBV19 to TRBJ1-4. CDR1 is LNHDA and CDR2 is SQIVND in the germline V gene (reference sequence). This CDR3 is built from 16 residues. The CDR3: CASSMDSFVTNEKLFF.

Judged by frequency, this clonotype is medium-sized. V usage is TRBV29-1 and J usage is TRBJ2-1; the D call of TRBD1 rests on TCRdb alone, since no DNA is present to check it. Germline CDR1 SQVTM, CDR2 ANQGSEA. The CDR3 contains 14 residues. CDR3 sequence: CSGRDRGVYNEQFF.

This clonotype is identified as medium-sized from frequency. The chain is built from TRBV6-5 and TRBJ1-5. The CDR3 extends over 14 amino acids. Germline CDR1 MNHEY, CDR2 SVGAGI. The CDR3 is CASSYVAGDQPQHF.

V gene TRBV6-1 combines with J gene TRBJ2-4; TCRdb names TRBD1, which stays unverified in the absence of DNA. Per germline, CDR1 MNHNS and CDR2 SASEGT. The CDR3 totals 17 residues. The CDR3 loop is CASSHWGPLEAKNIQYF.

V is TRBV28 and J is TRBJ1-2. CDR3 size: 12 residues. Looked up from germline, CDR1 is MDHEN and CDR2 is SYDVKM. CDR3 residues: CASSLRLYGYTF.

By frequency, this clonotype is medium-sized. This rearrangement joins TRBV6-6 to TRBJ1-4. This CDR3 region has 13 residues. CDR1 and CDR2 (germline): MNHNY, SVGAGI (reference sequence). CDR3 amino acids: CASLRAPNEKLFF.

This clonotype is medium-sized (0.01 to 0.1%) by frequency. The CDR3 loop reads CASSSAILRGYTF. The chain employs TRBV6-2 or TRBV6-3 and TRBJ1-2. The length of the CDR3 is 13 residues. CDR1 MNHEY and CDR2 SVGEGT come from the germline V gene.

Its frequency marks this clonotype as medium-sized (0.01 to 0.1%). The rearrangement uses TRBV27 and TRBJ2-1; absent DNA, TCRdb's TRBD1 call cannot be checked. Germline CDR1 is MNHEY and CDR2 is SMNVEV (reference sequence). CDR3 size: 17 residues. CDR3 region: CASSLSSAGGSHNEQFF.

Its frequency marks this clonotype as medium-sized. The rearrangement links TRBV5-4 to TRBJ1-2. CDR3 length: 12 amino acids. Germline V gene sequence: CDR1 SGHNT, CDR2 YYREEE (reference sequence). CDR3 region: CASSLDSYGYTF. Variable domain in full (rest from reference TRBV5-4 and TRBJ1-2): ETGVTQSPTHLIKTRGQQVTLRCSSQSGHNTVSWYQQALGQGPQFIFQYYREEENGRGNFPPRFSGLQFPNYSSELNVNALELDDSALYLCASSLDSYGYTFGSGTRLTVV.

By frequency, this clonotype is medium-sized. This sequence joins TRBV27 and TRBJ2-5; the TCRdb D gene call, TRBD2, has no DNA to confirm it. Germline V lookup: CDR1 MNHEY, CDR2 SMNVEV (reference sequence). The CDR3 length is 14 residues. CDR3 sequence: CASSSPRTAETQYF.

This CDR3 is CSAGVDLSYEQYF. The J gene is TRBJ2-7, the V gene TRBV20-1. This CDR3 comprises 13 residues. Germline CDR1 is DFQATT and CDR2 is SNEGSKA (reference sequence).